The 8 T cell receptor beta chains below come from one sample, sequenced in a study of T cells after yellow fever vaccination. Via MiXCR, TCRdb re-called the 5' RACE reads, giving one row per CDR3 protein. The table has 450,000 to 600,000 distinct CDR3 sequences, less than 20% seen once; the top ten hold roughly 17%. The sample consisted of PBMCs, taken less than 6 days after the first yellow fever vaccination. These receptors were collected from a man in his late teens or twenties who received the YFV17D yellow fever vaccine.

This clonotype appeared a few times. This rearrangement joins TRBV15 to TRBJ2-5, with D unclear. Germline V gene data show CDR1 as LNHNV and CDR2 as YYDKDF (reference sequence). This CDR3 spans 14 amino acids. The V gene lost 0 bases and the J gene lost 5 bases, with 10 bases spanning the gap. CDR3 region: CATSRDLGRETQYF. The CDR3 DNA is TGTGCCACCAGCAGAGATTTAGGACGTGAGACCCAGTACTTC.

In its sample, this clonotype was seen a few times. The chain carries TRBV7-9 and TRBJ1-1; D is possibly TRBD1 (6 bases). The germline V gene has CDR1 SEHNR and CDR2 FQNEAQ (reference sequence). V lost 4 bases to trimming and J lost 0 bases, with 18 bases between them. CDR3 length: 17 residues. The CDR3 DNA reads as TGTGCCAGCAGCTATACGGGACCCGGGGGCTTGAACACTGAAGCTTTCTTT. It specifies CASSYTGPGGLNTEAFF.

The chain uses TRBV2 and TRBJ2-4; unclear D gene. The length of the CDR3 is 15 residues. Germline V CDR1 and CDR2: SNHLY, FYNNEI. The V gene lost 4 bases and the J gene lost 1 base, with 11 bases spanning the gap. As DNA, the CDR3 is TGTGCCAGCAGTGCCCATGAAGGGGCCAAAAACATTCAGTACTTC. Its translation is CASSAHEGAKNIQYF.

The chain links TRBV6-5 to TRBJ2-5, with TRBD1 matching over 12 bases. The J segment lost 3 bases and the V segment lost 4 bases, leaving 12 bases of the junction unmatched. CDR1 is MNHEY, CDR2 SVGAGI, per germline. The CDR3 covers 18 residues. The CDR3 region has the DNA TGTGCCAGCAGTTCCCACCGGGACAGGGGGCGGCAGAAAGAGACCCAGTACTTC. Translation: CASSSHRDRGRQKETQYF.

This clonotype has only a few counts. This chain joins TRBV19 and TRBJ1-1; unclear D gene. The length of the CDR3 is 12 residues. Trimming shortened V by 8 bases and J by 8 bases, and 15 bases separated the two germline ends. Looked up from germline, CDR1 is LNHDA and CDR2 is SQIVND (reference sequence). CDR3 in DNA: TGTGCCAGTGCGGATTTGGGTAGGGAAGCTTTCTTT. It translates to CASADLGREAFF.

This chain uses TRBV4-3 with TRBJ2-3; D may be TRBD1 (6 bases). Germline V gene data show CDR1 as LGHNA and CDR2 as YSLEER. Deletions cut 1 base from V and 4 bases from J, with 24 bases between. The CDR3 consists of 19 residues. CDR3: CASSQGPGRGTPLSDTQYF. The DNA for the CDR3 is TGCGCCAGCAGCCAAGGCCCTGGCAGGGGTACCCCCCTATCAGATACGCAGTATTTT.

V usage is TRBV7-3 and J usage is TRBJ1-2, with TRBD1 matching 7 bases. The CDR3 covers 14 residues. Germline values: CDR1 SGHTA, CDR2 FQGTGA. The ends lost 2 bases at V and 8 bases at J; junction bases unmatched: 8. The CDR3 reads CASSLGGGAGGYTF. The DNA of the CDR3 is TGTGCCAGCAGCTTAGGAGGGGGCGCTGGGGGCTACACCTTC.

The rearrangement joins TRBV12-5 to TRBJ2-7, with D hard to call. V shed 2 bases and J shed 5 bases, with 7 bases lying between them. In germline, CDR1 is LGHNT, CDR2 FRNRAP. This CDR3 comprises 12 residues. The CDR3 is CASGLFGDEQYF. The CDR3 DNA sequence: TGTGCTAGTGGTTTGTTCGGCGACGAGCAGTACTTC.